These 26 T cell receptor beta chains originate from one sample sequenced in a study of OX40 agonist ivuxolimab in advanced cancers. Assay: immunoSEQ multiplex PCR; the TCRdb copy retains only in-frame clones and omits some. The table shows around 43,000 clones, with 70% to 90% occurring only once. The material was CD4+ or CD8+ T cells sorted from blood, obtained in a trial of the OX40 agonist ivuxolimab. The receptors were sampled from an adult with an advanced solid tumor such as melanoma, head and neck, liver or kidney cancer.

The chain joins TRBV27 to TRBJ2-7; D is perhaps TRBD1 or TRBD2 (5 bases each). Germline V lookup: CDR1 MNHEY, CDR2 SMNVEV (reference sequence). The V gene lost 4 bases and the J gene lost 4 bases, with 14 bases spanning the gap. The CDR3 loop spans 14 amino acids. The CDR3 sequence: CASSSRDLLYEQYF. The CDR3 DNA sequence: TGTGCCAGCAGTTCTAGGGACCTACTTTACGAGCAGTACTTC.

The V and J genes are TRBV7-9 and TRBJ1-4, with TRBD1 matching 10 bases. J gave up 4 bases and V 0 bases, and 5 bases lay outside the gene matches. Per germline, CDR1 SEHNR and CDR2 FQNEAQ (reference sequence). The CDR3 has 17 residues. The CDR3 nucleotides are TGTGCCAGCAGCTTAGCGGACAGGGGGTACCATAATGAAAAACTGTTTTTT. It is translated as CASSLADRGYHNEKLFF.

This clone has a handful of counts. Distinct nucleotide sequences in the sample also encode this CDR3. The V call is TRBV28, the J call TRBJ1-5; D remains ambiguous. The CDR3 covers 11 residues. The germline V and J ends were trimmed by 2 bases and 6 bases, with 2 bases remaining between them. The germline CDR1 and CDR2 sequences are MDHEN and SYDVKM. This CDR3 is CASSLGQPQHF. The DNA of the CDR3 is TGTGCCAGCAGTTTAGGTCAGCCCCAGCATTTT.

The J gene is TRBJ1-5, the V gene TRBV29-1, with a tentative D call TRBD1 (5 bases). The CDR3 loop spans 14 amino acids. Germline V gene data show CDR1 as SQVTM and CDR2 as ANQGSEA. Trimming took 4 bases from V and 8 from J, leaving 18 bases between them. The CDR3 DNA is TGCAGCGTTGGGGGGGTGGGTTTTGCGGAGCCCCAGCATTTT. Translated: CSVGGVGFAEPQHF.

The V and J genes are TRBV2 and TRBJ1-2, with 11 bases that match TRBD1. V shed 6 bases and J 5 bases; nucleotides not matched to a gene: 8. The length of the CDR3 is 15 residues. The germline CDR1 and CDR2 sequences are SNHLY and FYNNEI. CDR3 coding DNA: TGTGCCAGCAGCGCCTGGACAGGGGGCGTATATGGCTACACCTTC. It encodes CASSAWTGGVYGYTF.

The genes are TRBV7-9 and TRBJ2-7; D ambiguous. CDR1 and CDR2 from the germline V gene are SEHNR and FQNEAQ (reference sequence). The CDR3 length is 14 residues. Trimming stripped 7 bases from V and 3 bases from J, with 16 bases between. The CDR3 is CASTHDKFLYEQYF. The CDR3 DNA reads as TGTGCCAGCACTCATGACAAATTCCTCTACGAGCAGTACTTC.

This chain joins TRBV25-1 and TRBJ1-2, with 7 positions matching TRBD1. The germline CDR1 and CDR2 sequences are MGHDK and SYGVNS. J lost 8 bases, V lost 2 bases, and 14 bases had no gene match. The CDR3 is made up of 16 amino acids. The CDR3 DNA reads TGTGCCAGCAGTGAAGTCTGGGAAGGGGGCAGTGGAGGCTACACCTTC. Amino acid sequence: CASSEVWEGGSGGYTF.

The V gene is TRBV4-1, the J gene TRBJ1-2, with D perhaps TRBD1 (6 bases). V was pared by 3 bases and J by 6 bases, with 14 bases between. The CDR3 is 14 residues long. CDR1 MGHRA and CDR2 YSYEKL come from the germline V gene. The CDR3 loop reads CASSHPDRRNGYTF. CDR3 DNA sequence: TGCGCCAGCAGCCACCCAGACAGGAGAAATGGCTACACCTTC.

The chain recombines TRBV6-5 with TRBJ1-5; 7 nucleotides align to TRBD1. Germline V CDR1 and CDR2: MNHEY, SVGAGI. This CDR3 spans 15 amino acids. V shed 6 bases and J 5 bases; nucleotides not matched to a gene: 10. CDR3 sequence reads: CASRRDRDSYQPQHF. In DNA form, the CDR3 reads TGTGCCAGCAGACGCGATCGGGACAGCTATCAGCCCCAGCATTTT.

The chain has TRBV11-2 and TRBJ2-2; D possibly corresponds to TRBD2 (5 bases). Trimming left V 8 bases short and J 7 bases short, with 5 bases between. CDR3 length: 10 amino acids. The germline V gene has CDR1 SGHAT and CDR2 FQNNGV. CDR3 loop: CASRGGELFF. CDR3 DNA: TGTGCCAGCCGGGGCGGGGAGCTGTTTTTT.

The chain combines TRBV6-1 with TRBJ1-1; tentatively, D is TRBD1 (5 bases). With 5 bases removed from V and 4 bases from J, the gap between germline ends came to 11 bases. The CDR3 totals 13 residues. Germline lookup yields CDR1 MNHNS and CDR2 SASEGT. The DNA of the CDR3 is TGTGCCAGCAGTTCCGCGGGGGGCACTGAAGCTTTCTTT. It specifies CASSSAGGTEAFF.

V and J are TRBV29-1 and TRBJ1-3; D gene ambiguous. V lost 7 bases, J lost 8 bases, and 9 bases lay in between. The length of the CDR3 is 10 residues. Per germline, CDR1 SQVTM and CDR2 ANQGSEA. The CDR3 is CSAWIDTIYF. Written as DNA, the CDR3 is TGCAGCGCCTGGATCGACACCATATATTTT.

V gene TRBV4-2 combines with J gene TRBJ1-1, with a possible D match to TRBD1 (6 bases). Germline loops: CDR1 LGHNA, CDR2 YNFKEQ. CDR3 length: 15 amino acids. Trimming cost V 5 bases and J 0 bases, with 13 bases left between them. The CDR3: CASSLLQGMNTEAFF. The DNA for the CDR3 is TGTGCCAGCAGCTTGCTGCAGGGGATGAACACTGAAGCTTTCTTT.

The chain joins TRBV7-3 to TRBJ2-5; D may be TRBD2 (6 bases). The germline V and J ends were trimmed by 1 base and 4 bases, with 10 bases remaining between them. Germline values: CDR1 SGHTA, CDR2 FQGTGA. The CDR3 consists of 14 residues. In nucleotides, the CDR3 is TGTGCCAGCAGCTTAATCGGAGGGGTAGAGACCCAGTACTTC. It is translated as CASSLIGGVETQYF.

This clone was counted between two and nine times. The J gene is TRBJ1-1, the V gene TRBV15; 8 nucleotides agree with TRBD1. Losses at the gene ends were 4 bases for V and 2 bases for J; bases not matched to a gene: 3. This CDR3 is built from 14 residues. Germline V lookup: CDR1 LNHNV, CDR2 YYDKDF (reference sequence). The CDR3 DNA is TGTGCCACCAGCACGGGACAGGCCAACACTGAAGCTTTCTTT. This codes for CATSTGQANTEAFF.

This CDR3 reads CASSLDRGSSGPNYGYTF. Written as DNA, the CDR3 is TGTGCCAGCAGCTTGGACCGCGGATCCTCGGGACCTAACTATGGCTACACCTTC. The chain carries TRBV5-5 and TRBJ1-2; the D gene is possibly TRBD1 (5 bases). V was clipped by 0 bases and J by 0 bases, with 18 bases between them. The CDR3 covers 18 residues. Germline CDR1 SGHKS, CDR2 YYEKEE (reference sequence).

The rearrangement joins TRBV7-9 to TRBJ2-2; D perhaps matches TRBD2 (5 bases). V gave up 8 bases and J gave up 6 bases, with 16 bases separating them. In germline, CDR1 is SEHNR, CDR2 FQNEAQ (reference sequence). There are 14 residues in the CDR3. The CDR3 loop is CASSGSDRSGELFF. CDR3 in DNA: TGTGCCAGCTCAGGTAGCGACCGTTCCGGGGAGCTGTTTTTT. Full variable domain (rest looked up from reference TRBV7-9 and TRBJ2-2): DTGVSQNPRHKITKRGQNVTFRCDPISEHNRLYWYRQTLGQGPEFLTYFQNEAQLEKSRLLSDRFSAERPKGSFSTLEIQRTEQGDSAMYLCASSGSDRSGELFFGEGSRLTVL.

The chain combines TRBV15 with TRBJ2-7, with a weak D call TRBD1 (5 bases). There are 12 residues in the CDR3. Trimming left V 5 bases short and J 6 bases short, with 11 bases between. Germline CDR1 reads LNHNV; CDR2 reads YYDKDF (reference sequence). The CDR3 is CATSLLGLEQYF. In DNA form, the CDR3 reads TGTGCCACCAGCCTGCTGGGGCTCGAGCAGTACTTC.

The chain uses TRBV19 and TRBJ1-1, with a possible D match to TRBD1 (5 bases). CDR1 LNHDA and CDR2 SQIVND come from the germline V gene (reference sequence). The CDR3 sequence is 15 residues long. V lost 1 base and J 3 bases, leaving 12 bases between the germline ends. CDR3 amino acids: CASSIGGGTYTEAFF. For the CDR3, the DNA is TGTGCCAGTAGTATAGGGGGAGGGACTTACACTGAAGCTTTCTTT.

This sequence joins TRBV7-9 and TRBJ2-7; D unclear. The V gene lost 3 bases and the J gene lost 0 bases, with 9 bases spanning the gap. This CDR3 contains 14 residues. Germline loops: CDR1 SEHNR, CDR2 FQNEAQ (reference sequence). In nucleotides, the CDR3 is TGTGCCAGCAGCTTCTCGGGTACCTCCTACGAGCAGTACTTC. Its protein product is CASSFSGTSYEQYF.

The gene calls are TRBV4-1 and TRBJ2-1; 7 bases map to TRBD1. This CDR3 has 17 amino acids. Germline V gene sequence: CDR1 MGHRA, CDR2 YSYEKL. V was clipped by 2 bases and J by 2 bases; unmatched bases: 9. The CDR3 DNA reads TGCGCCAGCAGCCAAAATATACCGGGACAGACCTACAATGAGCAGTTCTTC. Protein product: CASSQNIPGQTYNEQFF.

This clone showed up just a few times. The chain combines TRBV28 with TRBJ1-1; D ambiguous. Trimming pared 3 bases from V and 7 bases from J, leaving 9 bases between. The germline gives CDR1 MDHEN, CDR2 SYDVKM. This CDR3 comprises 12 residues. The CDR3 DNA follows: TGTGCCAGCAGTTTCAGTGGACTTGAAGCTTTCTTT. Encoded protein: CASSFSGLEAFF.

The sample holds one count of this clone. The chain combines TRBV23-1 with TRBJ1-5; the D gene is possibly TRBD1 (6 bases). TRBV23-1 is known as an ORF, though its function is uncertain. CDR3 size: 20 residues. The germline V and J ends were trimmed by 6 bases and 0 bases, with 27 bases remaining between them. CDR3 DNA sequence: TGCGCCAGCAGGCGAATAGGTAGGGACAAAGGCCTCTATAGCAATCAGCCCCAGCATTTT. As protein: CASRRIGRDKGLYSNQPQHF.

The rearrangement joins TRBV2 to TRBJ1-5, with D unclear. The germline gives CDR1 SNHLY, CDR2 FYNNEI. V lost 8 bases to trimming and J lost 11 bases, with 16 bases between them. CDR3 size: 12 residues. In nucleotides, the CDR3 is TGTGCCAGCGGGAGGGCTCGTAAAACCCAGCATTTT. This encodes CASGRARKTQHF.

The CDR3 sequence: CASSLPALTGELFF. The CDR3 DNA reads as TGTGCCAGCAGCCTCCCCGCGCTCACCGGGGAGCTGTTTTTT. V usage is TRBV7-8 and J usage is TRBJ2-2; no clear D gene. V was shortened by 5 bases and J by 4 bases, with 11 bases between the two germline ends. The length of the CDR3 is 14 residues. Germline CDR1 SGHVS, CDR2 FQNEAQ.

The CDR3 region has the DNA TGTGCCAGCAGCCACTTCTTGGGGACTGAAGCTTTCTTT. Its protein is CASSHFLGTEAFF. J is TRBJ1-1 and V is TRBV6-5; D unclear. V was clipped by 6 bases and J by 5 bases, with 13 bases between them. Germline CDR1 MNHEY, CDR2 SVGAGI. This CDR3 contains 13 residues.